The 10 T cell receptor beta chains listed next were all sequenced from one sample in a study of cytomegalovirus exposure and HLA in healthy donors. The PCR ran on 60 Vbeta and 13 Jbeta primers. TCRdb's copy holds only in-frame clones and misses some; the assay was immunoSEQ multiplex PCR. The sample lists some 120,000 clones; 74% were seen once. Sequences were obtained from PBMCs. These receptors originate from a human donor in good health.

The chain uses TRBV10-2 and TRBJ2-7; a possible D gene is TRBD2 (7 bases). Germline V gives CDR1 WSHSY, CDR2 SAAADI. CDR3 size: 16 residues. Trimming removed 5 bases from V and 10 bases from J, with 27 bases in between. The CDR3 DNA reads TGCGCCAGCAGTCCAAGTCCTAGGGGGGGAGGGGTGGAACAGTACTTC. It translates to CASSPSPRGGGVEQYF.

The chain couples TRBV10-3 to TRBJ1-2; TRBD1 is a possible D gene (5 bases). This CDR3 comprises 15 residues. The ends were cut back, 5 bases at V and 0 bases at J, with 13 bases in the middle. Germline V gives CDR1 ENHRY, CDR2 SYGVKD. CDR3 nucleotide sequence: TGTGCCATCAGTCCCCTCGGGGGAGCTAACTATGGCTACACCTTC. This gives the protein CAISPLGGANYGYTF.

V and J are TRBV6-1 and TRBJ1-2; no clear D. This CDR3 has 15 residues. Germline CDR1 is MNHNS and CDR2 is SASEGT. Trimming took off 3 bases at V and 4 bases at J, with 15 bases between the two ends. The CDR3 spells CASSEGQTRSYGYTF. The CDR3, as DNA: TGTGCCAGCAGTGAGGGTCAGACTCGCAGCTATGGCTACACCTTC.

The rearrangement uses TRBV5-4 and TRBJ2-1; unclear D gene. Germline assignment: CDR1 SGHNT and CDR2 YYREEE (reference sequence). The CDR3 covers 15 residues. V lost 0 bases, J lost 10 bases, and 17 bases lay in between. DNA for the CDR3: TGTGCCAGCAGCTTGGGGGTCAGTAGCCTCCGGGAGCAGTTCTTC. Translated, it gives CASSLGVSSLREQFF.

This clone was observed a handful of times. V is TRBV18 and J is TRBJ1-3; tentative D call: TRBD1 (5 bases). The CDR3 totals 16 residues. The V end lost 6 bases, the J end lost 4 bases, and 19 bases lay between the germline ends. Germline assignment: CDR1 KGHSH and CDR2 LQKENI. The CDR3: CASSPIGTQVGNTIYF. The DNA of the CDR3 is TGTGCCAGCTCGCCTATCGGGACTCAAGTAGGAAACACCATATATTTT.

The chain couples TRBV7-9 to TRBJ1-3; perhaps TRBD1 as D (5 bases). The CDR3 runs 17 residues. Trimming removed 4 bases at V and 0 bases at J, with 16 bases between. Germline V CDR1 and CDR2: SEHNR, FQNEAQ (reference sequence). As DNA, the CDR3 is TGTGCCAGCAGCTCCTACGGCGGGGGAAGCTCTGGAAACACCATATATTTT. Translated: CASSSYGGGSSGNTIYF.

This chain connects TRBV27 to TRBJ2-6, with 8 positions matching TRBD1. V shed 4 bases, J shed 1 base, and the junction held 3 bases outside the gene matches. Germline lookup yields CDR1 MNHEY and CDR2 SMNVEV (reference sequence). This CDR3 region has 16 residues. The CDR3 DNA is TGTGCCAGCAGTTCCCAGGGGGCGTCTGGGGCCAACGTCCTGACTTTC. As protein: CASSSQGASGANVLTF.

The chain carries TRBV10-1 and TRBJ2-3, with 7 bases fitting TRBD1. With 8 bases clipped from V and 3 bases from J, the junction kept 5 bases outside the gene matches. CDR1 and CDR2 from the germline V gene are WNHNN and SYGVQD (reference sequence). This CDR3 comprises 13 residues. CDR3 sequence: CASQGQSTDTQYF. For the CDR3, the DNA is TGCGCCAGCCAGGGACAGTCAACAGATACGCAGTATTTT.

The chain links TRBV11-2 to TRBJ2-7, with 13 bases that match TRBD2. V was pared by 6 bases and J by 7 bases, with 9 bases of the junction left unmatched. The length of the CDR3 is 15 residues. Germline loops: CDR1 SGHAT, CDR2 FQNNGV. CDR3 loop: CASRGQLAGGGEQYF. CDR3 nucleotide sequence: TGTGCCAGCAGGGGGCAACTAGCGGGAGGGGGTGAGCAGTACTTC.

The V and J genes are TRBV2 and TRBJ2-7, with 7 bases that match TRBD1. The CDR3 loop spans 13 amino acids. From germline, CDR1 is SNHLY and CDR2 FYNNEI. J gave up 0 bases and V 8 bases, and 4 bases lay outside the gene matches. The DNA for the CDR3 is TGTGCCAGCCGGGCAGGGGGCTCCTACGAGCAGTACTTC. It encodes CASRAGGSYEQYF.